A single sample is the source of the 12 T cell receptor beta chains below, sequenced in a study of T-cell memory formation after mild COVID-19. TCRdb recomputed calls from the 5' RACE reads with MiXCR, one row per CDR3 protein. The table lists around 300,000 distinct CDR3 sequences, approximately 20% of them singletons. The material sequenced was PBMCs or a T cell subset sorted from them (not recorded which). Receptor source: a young man who had mild COVID-19 (a few samples of this study predate the infection). Cell type and time point are not known.

This chain joins TRBV7-9 and TRBJ2-7; no clear D. V shed 6 bases and J shed 1 base, with 10 bases lying between them. The germline V gene encodes CDR1 SEHNR and CDR2 FQNEAQ (reference sequence). The CDR3 runs to 13 residues. The CDR3 region has the DNA TGTGCCAGCAGTCAACCGGAATCCTACGAGCAGTACGTC. Protein: CASSQPESYEQYV.

Only a few counts were recorded for this clonotype. J is TRBJ2-4 and V is TRBV14; D gene unclear. The CDR3 loop spans 13 amino acids. With 6 bases removed from V and 5 bases from J, the gap between germline ends came to 11 bases. Germline V gene data show CDR1 as SGHDN and CDR2 as FVKESK. The chain's CDR3 is CASSIQPENIQYF. In DNA, the CDR3 is TGTGCCAGCAGTATCCAGCCTGAAAACATTCAGTACTTC.

This clonotype was observed a few times. The V and J genes are TRBV12-3 or TRBV12-4 and TRBJ1-4; no clear D. V dropped 1 base and J dropped 0 bases, with 3 bases sitting between them. The CDR3 is made up of 14 amino acids. CDR3 loop: CASSLDATNEKLFF. The CDR3 DNA is TGTGCCAGCAGTTTAGACGCAACTAATGAAAAACTGTTTTTT.

The rearrangement uses TRBV6-2 or TRBV6-3 and TRBJ2-3; D unresolved. The V end lost 5 bases, the J end lost 0 bases, and 12 bases lay between the germline ends. Germline V gene lookup returns CDR1 MNHEY and CDR2 SVGEGT. This CDR3 is built from 15 residues. CDR3 in amino acids: CASSPRRRSTDTQYF. CDR3 sequence (DNA): TGTGCCAGCAGTCCCAGACGCAGAAGCACAGATACGCAGTATTTT.

This chain links TRBV5-1 with TRBJ1-2, with 9 nucleotides matching TRBD1. CDR3 length: 14 residues. V trimming: 0 bases; J trimming: 6 bases; junction bases outside the gene matches: 3. The germline gives CDR1 SGHRS, CDR2 YFSETQ. The CDR3 nucleotides are TGCGCCAGCAGCTTGGTGACAGGGGGACATGGCTACACCTTC. Its protein product is CASSLVTGGHGYTF.

The chain couples TRBV11-3 to TRBJ2-5, with D perhaps TRBD1 or TRBD2 (6 bases each). CDR3 length: 16 amino acids. Trimming took 3 bases from V and 1 from J, leaving 15 bases between them. Germline V gene sequence: CDR1 SGHNT, CDR2 YENEEA. The CDR3 loop is CASSLGGPRGQETQYF. The CDR3 DNA is TGTGCCAGCAGCTTGGGGGGCCCCAGGGGCCAAGAGACCCAGTACTTC.

The chain employs TRBV7-9 and TRBJ2-2; unclear D gene. Between the trimmed V and J ends, which lost 6 bases and 0 bases, there was a span of 8 bases. Germline V gene data show CDR1 as SEHNR and CDR2 as FQNEAQ (reference sequence). The CDR3 sequence is 14 residues long. CDR3 coding DNA: TGTGCCAGCAGGATCCCAGCGAACACCGGGGAGCTGTTTTTT. The encoded protein is CASRIPANTGELFF.

This clonotype was seen more than once but under ten times. The chain links TRBV3-2 to TRBJ2-3. TRBV3-2 is annotated as a pseudogene. This CDR3 has 11 residues. The DNA of the CDR3 is TGTGCCAGCACCCCCTTGAGCTCGCAGTATTTT. Encoded protein: CASTPLSSQYF.

This clonotype was seen only a few times. This rearrangement joins TRBV29-1 to TRBJ2-7, with 11 bases that match TRBD1. The CDR3 length is 15 residues. J was trimmed by 5 bases and V by 7 bases; bases with no gene match: 13. CDR1 is SQVTM and CDR2 is ANQGSEA in the germline V gene. The CDR3 protein is CSATGRTGGTHEQYF. In DNA, the CDR3 is TGCAGCGCCACGGGGAGGACAGGGGGCACCCACGAGCAGTACTTC.

This clonotype was recorded a few times. V gene TRBV12-3 or TRBV12-4 combines with J gene TRBJ1-1; D gene uncertain. The V and J ends lost 3 bases and 5 bases respectively, with 10 bases between them. The CDR3 loop spans 13 amino acids. The CDR3 sequence: CASSLGRETEAFF. CDR3 sequence (DNA): TGTGCCAGCAGTTTGGGTAGGGAAACTGAAGCTTTCTTT.

The table lists this clonotype with a few counts. The chain carries TRBV7-3 and TRBJ2-7; 7 bases agree with TRBD2. The CDR3 is 14 amino acids. Unmatched junction bases numbered 8, after V lost 4 bases and J lost 5 bases. The germline V gene has CDR1 SGHTA and CDR2 FQGTGA. For the CDR3, the DNA is TGTGCCAGCAGCTCCCCCCCGGGACTAAACGAGCAGTACTTC. Translated, it gives CASSSPPGLNEQYF.

This clonotype was seen only a few times. The J gene is TRBJ1-6, the V gene TRBV6-5; the D is unclear. The V end lost 5 bases, the J end lost 0 bases, and 2 bases lay between the germline ends. This CDR3 region has 13 residues. The V gene's germline CDR1 is MNHEY and CDR2 SVGAGI. The CDR3 sequence: CASSSSYNSPLHF. The CDR3 DNA sequence: TGTGCCAGCAGTAGCTCCTATAATTCACCCCTCCACTTT.